This T cell receptor (beta chain) came from a study of T cell responses to AZD1222 COVID-19 vaccine. This clone was seen once. No antigen is known for it. The germline CDR1 and CDR2 sequences are SGHDN and FVKESK. CDR3 length: 15 amino acids. V gave up 0 bases and J gave up 8 bases, with 13 bases separating them. Repertoires were generated with immunoSEQ multiplex PCR, while TCRdb's copy carries only in-frame clones and drops some. This table holds more than 140,000 clones, approximately 89% found once. General observations from the study: Clonal diversity may have been underestimated in mostly white British donors. Seropositive status at baseline applied to only six AZD1222 recipients. Repertoire sampling happened only post peak T cell response. With dominance at 160-218 and 743-854, vaccine-associated CD4 TCRs spanned spike.

The receptor was isolated from an adult in good health. V usage is TRBV14 and J usage is TRBJ1-4; D is possibly TRBD1 (5 bases). The sample here was peripheral blood, taken on day 0 of MenACWY control vaccination. CDR3 DNA: TGTGCCAGCAGCCAAGAAAAGGGACTCGGAGAAAAACTGTTTTTT. Residues: CASSQEKGLGEKLFF.